This TCR beta chain was recorded in a study of cytomegalovirus exposure and HLA in healthy donors (dated by TCRdb to 2016 to 2017). As for the study more broadly: An earlier analysis of about 530 of the donors reported roughly 300 Gb of sequence data and some 110 million unique TCR beta sequences obtained from about 200 million T cells. To predict cytomegalovirus infection status, the study combined high-throughput TCR immunosequencing, statistical association of individual TCRs with disease status, and machine learning. Genome-wide SNP genotypes for about 65% of the 666 donors were used in a later genetic analysis, which treated that subset as a discovery cohort. A later analysis re-examined previously published TCR beta repertoires from more than 600 donors and added high-resolution HLA genotyping to investigate patterns of TCR occurrence. Roughly 300 gigabases of sequencing data and around 90 million unique TCR sequences made up an early release that covered under 750 HLA-typed donors. The aim of the study was to test whether cataloging public T cell receptors could identify signatures of past pathogen exposure. A few DR-DQ haplotypes were treated as single units for association and clustering because of strong linkage in the cohort. Of the roughly 420 genotyped donors, 80% to 90% were placed in the genetic ancestry cluster associated with self-reported Caucasian donors. Rather than drawing on any new phenotypic data, the later analysis identified candidate immune exposures from TCR beta sequences and the way those sequences occurred across donors. Using immunosequencing, the study profiled T cell repertoires from around 680 subjects and related those repertoires to cytomegalovirus serostatus. Among some 400 genotyped donors of the cohort, an average of roughly 230,000 unique TCR beta nucleotide sequences was sequenced per donor, of which about 18% were non-productive. The number of donors typed differed by locus, with about 629-640 for A, B, C, DRB1 and DQB1, about 500 for DQA1, some 570 for DPA1, and under 490 for DPB1. Along with the approximately 620-subject first cohort, a separate validation cohort of over 90 different subjects was used. Donor age, sex, ethnicity and CMV serostatus were compiled alongside the repertoire data. An earlier analysis of some 600 of the donors applied high-throughput TCR beta sequencing to assess whether each TCR beta V gene segment acted as functional or pseudogenic. Both class I and class II loci were covered by HLA typing, at four-digit resolution. All discovery cohort repertoires had been generated on a single sequencing platform. What the research found in general, with its limitations: Several of the top co-occurrence clusters appeared to be linked to parvovirus B19, influenza, CMV and Epstein-Barr virus, according to a later analysis. In a later analysis, some 18,000 TCR beta sequences were associated with specific HLA alleles at a false discovery rate of 0.05. The authors suggested that the approach could potentially be extended to other disease states and immunological phenotypes. A further reported finding was that TCR beta sequences accurately predicted the HLA-A and HLA-B alleles for most subjects in the first cohort. Cytomegalovirus status was reported to be diagnosed by the classifier with high specificity and sensitivity in both the original and validation cohorts. When HLA alleles, especially DR and DQ, strongly co-occurred, TCR associations were difficult to assign to individual alleles. Because HLA typing was unavailable for some donors at each locus, only the typed subset was used in association tests. Compared with the approximately 670-donor mean, donors in an Asian-associated ancestry cluster had fewer N-insertions in productive TCRs, according to a later genetic analysis. An association between a missense DCLRE1C variant and V-gene and J-gene trimming of TCR beta chains was found in a later genetic analysis and replicated in an independent cohort. Most TCR sequences were seen in very few donors, while some public TCRs were found in many individuals. About 15 rarely observed V segments, including chromosome 9 orphons, were excluded from the earlier analysis of 550 to 700 of the donors because counts were too low. Roughly uniform sequencing depth across donors was assumed in presence/absence analyses, although this assumption may not hold. The cohort was sequenced for TCR beta chains only, and without alpha or paired-chain data the features that could be detected were limited. CMV serostatus was the only immune exposure information available for the cohort. Three of the identified cytomegalovirus-associated TCR beta chains were confirmed in vitro to be specific for cytomegalovirus antigens. In the study, 150 to 200 TCR beta chains were listed as associated with cytomegalovirus. Linkage disequilibrium might explain the correlated functional status among segregating V segments, but an unknown experimental factor could not be ruled out. A cluster of highly shared sequence variants was judged likely to represent a technical artifact of the sequencing pipeline. Compared with equally common non-associated chains, HLA-associated TCR beta chains in a later analysis were more clonally expanded and had lower generation probabilities. Some IMGT-functional V segments, including TRBV6-2 and TRBV6-3, could not be told apart with the 87-base-pair reads, so those segments were excluded. In a later analysis, the rate of TCR association differed among HLA loci, with DRB1 alleles having the most associated TCRs and HLA-C alleles having the fewest. An earlier analysis of approximately 600 of the donors showed that most TCR beta V segments appeared in productive rearrangements either about 87% or about 30% of the time, which broadly matched IMGT annotations. Most CMV-associated TCR beta chains appeared to be HLA-restricted in a later analysis, and the HLA associations seemed to be driven largely by CMV exposure.

The cohort consisted of 650 to 700 healthy bone marrow donors. All cohort members were sampled while nominally healthy, although unrecorded immune exposures were likely present. The donor tested CMV seropositive, placing the donor among the 289 seropositive members of the cohort. Each donor provided a peripheral blood sample, and peripheral blood mononuclear cells were used for TCR beta sequencing. The Qiagen DNeasy Blood Extraction Kit was used to extract genomic DNA from the blood cell samples. The CDR1 and CDR2 encoded by the germline V gene are SGHRS and YFSETQ. CDR3 length: 14 amino acids, cysteine to phenylalanine. Kept here is only the CDR3 DNA, which spans 42 bases and is read in frame from base 1. A distance of 9 bases separates the germline ends of V and J, which lose 1 base and 2 bases respectively. The library was made by the immunoSEQ multiplex PCR assay. A mixture of 60 forward primers for TCR Vbeta segments and 13 reverse primers for TCR Jbeta segments was used in the multiplex PCR. Amplification of the CDR3 region of rearranged TCR beta genes was performed with a multiplex PCR assay on genomic DNA. On the Illumina HiSeq System, the amplified TCR beta libraries were sequenced as 87-base-pair reads. The authors processed their data as follows. Across the 670 or so repertoires, a later analysis counted tens of millions of unique TCR beta chains, around 11 million of which were shared by at least two donors. A nearest-neighbor algorithm error-corrected the raw reads and collapsed the reads into unique sequences, merging closely related sequences to remove PCR and sequencing errors. V, D and J gene segments were assigned by aligning CDR3 sequences to IMGT reference sequences. For a sequence to be retained, a match of at least six nucleotides was required to both a V gene segment and a J gene segment. Rearrangements were called productive when the CDR3 lacked stop codons and stayed in frame with V and J; all others were non-productive. Following IMGT convention, CDR3 was defined as the stretch from the second conserved V-encoded cysteine up to the conserved J-encoded phenylalanine. Sequences without an unambiguous match to a single V gene segment were excluded from the earlier analysis of a few hundred of the donors. An earlier analysis of a few hundred of the donors classified V segments as functional when productive rearrangements were above 56.7% and as segregating when the standard deviation between donors was above 5%. A statistical classification framework was developed to diagnose cytomegalovirus status using the catalog of TCR beta chain sequences. In a later analysis, V and J genes were assigned by comparing TCR nucleotide sequences against IMGT/GENE-DB human TR gene sequences. In a later analysis, CDR3 sequences and most-parsimonious VDJ recombination scenarios were assigned using the TCRdist pipeline. A later analysis defined each TCR beta chain by its CDR3 amino acid sequence plus V-gene family, and excluded reads lacking a unique V-gene family. As a way to deal with suspected cross-contamination and a sequencing artifact, a later analysis dropped roughly 620 nucleotide sequences that were highly shared and had low generation probability. In a later analysis, a clonal expansion index for each public chain was calculated from normalized within-repertoire ranks of inferred template counts. Generation probabilities in a later analysis came from a VDJ recombination model fitted to out-of-frame rearrangements, and those results were checked against IGoR. A later analysis scored TCR-TCR, TCR-HLA and TCR-CMV co-occurrence with hypergeometric tests, applying a repertoire-size bias correction to TCR pairs. A later analysis estimated false discovery rates by permuting HLA or CMV assignments 20 times. In a later analysis, co-occurring TCRs were grouped using DBSCAN, with TCRdist sequence similarity added in when clustering inside HLA-allele-positive subsets. For co-occurrence clustering, repertoires with fewer than 30,000 or more than 120,000 public chains were excluded, along with five repertoires with anomalous nucleotide sharing. TCRdb took this table from immuneACCESS and kept in-frame rearrangements with V and J called. Such tables lack part of the clones; where checked against another copy, unresolved V genes explain under half of the gap, and the rest is unexplained. That table supplies the V and J calls and clone size; D and trimming were determined from the DNA. This sample gives 110,000 to 150,000 clones in total; almost 85% of them show up just once. Of the sample, around 8.8% is held by the ten largest clones.

In the case of this clone: The antigen it recognizes is unknown. The record has no base qualities; no much larger clone is one base away.

The chain is assembled from TRBV5-1 and TRBJ2-5; no D segment can be confidently identified. Material for sequencing was PBMCs. The sequence was collected from a woman in her sixties or seventies in good health and CMV-seropositive. The base sequence is TGCGCCAGCAGCTTGTTGCCGCAGCAAGAGACCCAGTACTTC. It translates to CASSLLPQQETQYF.